The clone carrying this T cell receptor (beta chain) was seen at least ten times. Uncontrolled infections, other autoimmune diseases, pregnancy or lactation led to exclusion of patients. Thyroid ultrasound and orbital computed tomography, with clinical symptoms and serum thyroxine and TRAb, informed diagnoses. Template material for amplifying TCR beta CDR3 regions consisted of RNA transcripts. The HTBI primer set served for first-round RT-PCR of the TCR CDR3. Each CDR3 protein is one row after TCRdb ran MiXCR on the multiplex PCR reads. Of 350,000 to 400,000 distinct CDR3 sequences in the sample, about 20% were seen once. The data originate from a study of T cells in Graves' hyperthyroidism and ophthalmopathy. Across the study: Upon initial diagnosis and before any treatment, peripheral blood was collected.

The CDR3 loop spans 14 amino acids. Trimming took 9 bases from V and 5 from J; bases not matched to a gene: 11. CDR1 is MNHEY, CDR2 SMNVEV, per germline (reference sequence). Sample: blood. The chain employs TRBV27 and TRBJ1-1; 8 nucleotides match TRBD1. This sequence was found in a young woman with Graves' hyperthyroidism. CDR3 residues: CASCITGGSTEAFF. The CDR3 DNA sequence: TGTGCCAGTTGCATCACAGGGGGAAGTACTGAAGCTTTCTTT.